Presented here are 22 T cell receptor beta chains from one specimen sequenced in a study of blood T cell repertoires in COVID-19. Libraries were prepared by immunoSEQ multiplex PCR; TCRdb keeps only in-frame clonotypes and omits some of them. This table holds 60,000 to 85,000 clones, around 88% found once. The sample consisted of peripheral blood. The receptors originated from a human donor in a cohort sampled during active COVID-19.

V gene TRBV10-3 combines with J gene TRBJ2-2, with D tentatively TRBD1 (6 bases). Germline CDR1 and CDR2: ENHRY and SYGVKD. CDR3 length: 18 residues. Deletions cut 4 bases from V and 7 bases from J, with 25 bases between. CDR3 protein: CAISGGSVPGRGIGELFF. The CDR3 DNA is TGTGCCATCAGTGGGGGCTCCGTACCGGGAAGGGGGATCGGGGAGCTGTTTTTT.

This chain joins TRBV29-1 and TRBJ1-2; a possible D gene is TRBD1 (6 bases). Between the trimmed V and J ends, which lost 2 bases and 7 bases, there was a span of 14 bases. Germline CDR1 reads SQVTM; CDR2 reads ANQGSEA. The CDR3 runs 13 residues. Written as DNA, the CDR3 is TGCAGCGTTGAATCTCAGGGGTTGTTTGGCTACACCTTC. It specifies CSVESQGLFGYTF. The whole variable domain, filled in from reference TRBV29-1 and TRBJ1-2, reads SAVISQKPSRDICQRGTSLTIQCQVDSQVTMMFWYRQQPGQSLTLIATANQGSEATYESGFVIDKFPISRPNLTFSTLTVSNMSPEDSSIYLCSVESQGLFGYTFGSGTRLTVV.

The chain recombines TRBV14 with TRBJ2-3; D is uncertain. Germline V gene lookup returns CDR1 SGHDN and CDR2 FVKESK. The V and J ends lost 0 bases and 8 bases respectively, with 12 bases between them. There are 14 residues in the CDR3. CDR3 protein: CASSQDRKTGTQYF. CDR3 bases: TGTGCCAGCAGCCAAGATAGGAAGACGGGTACGCAGTATTTT. Filled out from reference TRBV14 and TRBJ2-3, the complete variable domain reads EAGVTQFPSHSVIEKGQTVTLRCDPISGHDNLYWYRRVMGKEIKFLLHFVKESKQDESGMPNNRFLAERTGGTYSTLKVQPAELEDSGVYFCASSQDRKTGTQYFGPGTRLTVL.

This clone showed up just a few times. The chain combines TRBV11-2 with TRBJ1-4, with D unresolved. Germline CDR1 SGHAT, CDR2 FQNNGV. CDR3 length: 14 amino acids. V was clipped by 6 bases and J by 8 bases, with 16 bases between them. CDR3 residues: CASSPRRGEEKLFF. CDR3 nucleotide sequence: TGTGCCAGCAGTCCCCGGCGCGGGGAAGAAAAACTGTTTTTT. Complete variable domain (other parts from reference TRBV11-2 and TRBJ1-4): EAGVAQSPRYKIIEKRQSVAFWCNPISGHATLYWYQQILGQGPKLLIQFQNNGVVDDSQLPKDRFSAERLKGVDSTLKIQPAKLEDSAVYLCASSPRRGEEKLFFGSGTQLSVL.

This clone turned up a few times. The V and J genes are TRBV5-1 and TRBJ2-3; 7 bases agree with TRBD1. V dropped 4 bases and J dropped 6; count of bases not matched to a gene: 8. This CDR3 region has 14 residues. Germline assignment: CDR1 SGHRS and CDR2 YFSETQ. DNA of the CDR3: TGCGCCAGCAGCCTTGGACAGGCCTGGGATACGCAGTATTTT. The encoded protein is CASSLGQAWDTQYF.

The chain employs TRBV7-2 and TRBJ2-5, with 11 bases aligning to TRBD2. Germline V lookup: CDR1 SGHTA, CDR2 FQGNSA. V was clipped by 1 base and J by 5 bases; unmatched bases: 3. The CDR3 contains 15 residues. This chain's CDR3 is CASSLVSGGAETQYF. The CDR3 nucleotides read TGTGCCAGCAGCTTAGTTAGCGGGGGGGCCGAGACCCAGTACTTC.

CDR3 sequence reads: CASSLVGVGYNEQFF. The DNA for the CDR3 is TGTGCCAGCAGCTTAGTAGGAGTCGGGTACAATGAGCAGTTCTTC. The chain uses TRBV7-8 and TRBJ2-1; unclear D gene. V was clipped by 1 base and J by 4 bases, with 11 bases between them. Germline assignment: CDR1 SGHVS and CDR2 FQNEAQ. There are 15 residues in the CDR3. Full variable domain (remainder filled in from reference TRBV7-8 and TRBJ2-1): GAGVSQSPRYKVAKRGQDVALRCDPISGHVSLFWYQQALGQGPEFLTYFQNEAQLDKSGLPSDRFFAERPEGSVSTLKIQRTQQEDSAVYLCASSLVGVGYNEQFFGPGTRLTVL.

The chain carries TRBV6-6 and TRBJ2-7; D is unclear. The CDR3 is 12 amino acids. CDR1 and CDR2 from the germline V gene are MNHNY and SVGAGI (reference sequence). V lost 2 bases and J 6 bases, leaving 8 bases between the germline ends. The chain's CDR3 is CASSYSQREQYF. The CDR3 DNA reads as TGTGCCAGCAGTTACAGCCAGCGCGAGCAGTACTTC.

The V call is TRBV2, the J call TRBJ1-4; D may be TRBD1 (5 bases). The germline gives CDR1 SNHLY, CDR2 FYNNEI. The CDR3 runs to 15 residues. Trimming pared 0 bases from V and 10 bases from J, leaving 15 bases between. The CDR3 DNA reads TGTGCCAGCAGTGAAGCGCTCCATGGGACTTCAAAACTGTTTTTT. Its protein is CASSEALHGTSKLFF.

This clone was picked up a small number of times. This chain links TRBV18 with TRBJ2-2; TRBD1 aligns across 8 bases. The germline V gene has CDR1 KGHSH and CDR2 LQKENI. This CDR3 spans 16 amino acids. Trimming removed 4 bases from V and 1 base from J; junction bases left unmatched: 5. CDR3 protein: CASSRGQGENTGELFF. CDR3 sequence (DNA): TGTGCCAGCTCACGCGGACAGGGAGAGAACACCGGGGAGCTGTTTTTT.

The J gene is TRBJ2-7, the V gene TRBV28; TRBD2 aligns across 7 bases. The CDR3 has 17 residues. Germline lookup yields CDR1 MDHEN and CDR2 SYDVKM. J gave up 2 bases and V 2 bases, and 12 bases lay outside the gene matches. CDR3 residues: CASSLPSRGGATYEQYF. The CDR3 DNA reads as TGTGCCAGCAGTTTACCCTCCCGGGGAGGGGCTACCTACGAGCAGTACTTC.

This chain connects TRBV27 to TRBJ2-2; TRBD2 aligns across 7 bases. The CDR3 is 15 amino acids. V shed 1 base and J 2 bases; nucleotides not matched to a gene: 1. Germline loops: CDR1 MNHEY, CDR2 SMNVEV (reference sequence). CDR3 nucleotide sequence: TGTGCCAGCAGTTTATGGGGGGGAAACACCGGGGAGCTGTTTTTT. This translates into CASSLWGGNTGELFF.

This clone was seen only a few times. In DNA, the CDR3 is TGCAGCGTCATGCGCGGGGCCGGTAATGAAAAACTGTTTTTT. This encodes CSVMRGAGNEKLFF. The chain is built from TRBV29-1 and TRBJ1-4; a possible D gene is TRBD1 (5 bases). Germline V lookup: CDR1 SQVTM, CDR2 ANQGSEA. The V gene lost 6 bases and the J gene lost 4 bases, with 15 bases spanning the gap. This CDR3 is built from 14 residues.

This clone was counted at least ten times. V usage is TRBV6-6 and J usage is TRBJ1-5, with D maybe TRBD1 (6 bases). The length of the CDR3 is 16 residues. The V gene lost 2 bases and the J gene lost 3 bases, with 14 bases spanning the gap. Germline CDR1 MNHNY, CDR2 SVGAGI (reference sequence). The CDR3 nucleotides are TGTGCCAGCAGTTACCGGACAGACTTGGACAATCAGCCCCAGCATTTT. Amino acid sequence: CASSYRTDLDNQPQHF.

The chain links TRBV28 to TRBJ2-1; TRBD1 agrees at 7 bases. Germline V lookup: CDR1 MDHEN, CDR2 SYDVKM. This CDR3 has 16 residues. The V segment lost 5 bases and the J segment 1 base; nucleotides outside the gene matches: 8. CDR3: CASSTRDSKSYNEQFF. CDR3 DNA: TGTGCCAGCAGTACCCGGGACAGTAAATCCTACAATGAGCAGTTCTTC.

The rearrangement links TRBV19 to TRBJ2-7; no firm D call. Per the germline V gene, CDR1 is LNHDA and CDR2 is SQIVND (reference sequence). V was clipped by 11 bases and J by 2 bases, with 13 bases between them. The CDR3 length is 12 residues. The CDR3 is CASGANAYEQYF. DNA of the CDR3: TGTGCCTCCGGAGCGAACGCCTACGAGCAGTACTTC.

This clone was seen more than once but under ten times. The chain joins TRBV14 to TRBJ1-1; D is possibly TRBD1 (5 bases). V was trimmed by 0 bases and J by 7 bases, leaving 15 bases between them. Germline V gives CDR1 SGHDN, CDR2 FVKESK. The CDR3 runs to 15 residues. CDR3 DNA sequence: TGTGCCAGCAGCCAAGAAGGCGCAGGGCGGTATGAAGCTTTCTTT. Amino acid sequence: CASSQEGAGRYEAFF.

This sequence joins TRBV5-8 and TRBJ2-4, with TRBD1 matching 7 bases. The CDR3 runs to 15 residues. V dropped 0 bases and J dropped 4; count of bases not matched to a gene: 4. Germline V gives CDR1 SGHTS, CDR2 YDEGEE. The CDR3 region has the DNA TGTGCCAGCAGCTTGGGGGACAGCCAAAAAAACATTCAGTACTTC. It codes for CASSLGDSQKNIQYF. Complete variable domain (other parts from reference TRBV5-8 and TRBJ2-4): EAGVTQSPTHLIKTRGQQATLRCSPISGHTSVYWYQQALGLGLQFLLWYDEGEERNRGNFPPRFSGRQFPNYSSELNVNALELEDSALYLCASSLGDSQKNIQYFGAGTRLSVL.

As DNA, the CDR3 is TGTGCCAGCAGCCCGAAGACACAGGGTTATTCTGGCTACACCTTC. Its translation: CASSPKTQGYSGYTF. The V gene is TRBV5-4, the J gene TRBJ1-2; D might be TRBD1 (6 bases). The V end was cut by 4 bases, the J end by 7 bases, with 20 bases between. Per the germline V gene, CDR1 is SGHNT and CDR2 is YYREEE (reference sequence). This CDR3 has 15 amino acids.

The chain employs TRBV5-1 and TRBJ2-2; D might be TRBD2 (5 bases). From germline, CDR1 is SGHRS and CDR2 YFSETQ. Trimming took off 4 bases at V and 4 bases at J, with 14 bases between the two ends. This CDR3 contains 15 residues. CDR3 sequence (DNA): TGCGCCAGCAGCACGGACTCCCCGGGCACCGGGGAGCTGTTTTTT. Translated: CASSTDSPGTGELFF.

This rearrangement joins TRBV5-1 to TRBJ1-1; TRBD1 might be the D (5 bases). The CDR3 loop spans 13 amino acids. Germline values: CDR1 SGHRS, CDR2 YFSETQ. V was cut by 3 bases and J by 5 bases, with 11 bases left in between. Here the CDR3 DNA reads TGCGCCAGCAGCTGGCAGGAGGGGACTGAAGCTTTCTTT. Protein: CASSWQEGTEAFF.

The CDR3 reads CASSPARAEAFF. For the CDR3, the DNA is TGTGCCAGCTCACCGGCCCGGGCTGAAGCTTTCTTT. This chain uses TRBV18 with TRBJ1-1; D gene uncertain. CDR3 length equals 12 residues. Germline-derived CDR1 and CDR2 are KGHSH and LQKENI. The V end lost 3 bases, the J end lost 6 bases, and 8 bases lay between the germline ends. The variable domain in full, completed from reference TRBV18 and TRBJ1-1, reads NAGVMQNPRHLVRRRGQEARLRCSPMKGHSHVYWYRQLPEEGLKFMVYLQKENIIDESGMPKERFSAEFPKEGPSILRIQQVVRGDSAAYFCASSPARAEAFFGQGTRLTVV.